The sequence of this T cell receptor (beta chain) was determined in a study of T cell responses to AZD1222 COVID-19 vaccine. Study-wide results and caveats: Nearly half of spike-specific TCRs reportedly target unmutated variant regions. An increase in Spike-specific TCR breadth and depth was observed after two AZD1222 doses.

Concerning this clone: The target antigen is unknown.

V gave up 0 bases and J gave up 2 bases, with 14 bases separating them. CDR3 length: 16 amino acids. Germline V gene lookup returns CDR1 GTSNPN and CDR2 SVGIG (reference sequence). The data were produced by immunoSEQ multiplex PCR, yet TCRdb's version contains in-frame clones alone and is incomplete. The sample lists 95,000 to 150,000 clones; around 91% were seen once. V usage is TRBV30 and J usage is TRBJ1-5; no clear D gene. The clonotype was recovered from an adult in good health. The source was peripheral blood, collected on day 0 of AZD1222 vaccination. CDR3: CAWSVRRAEGNQPQHF. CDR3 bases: TGTGCCTGGAGTGTTCGCCGAGCGGAGGGCAATCAGCCCCAGCATTTT.